This TCR beta chain stems from a study of T-cell memory formation after mild COVID-19. With V trimmed by 3 bases and J by 2 bases, 2 bases remained unmatched. Germline-derived CDR1 and CDR2 are SGHTA and FQGNSA. This CDR3 region has 15 residues. MiXCR, run by TCRdb on the 5' RACE reads, gives a single entry per CDR3 protein. The sample shows about 470,000 distinct CDR3 sequences, roughly 25% of them seen only once. This clonotype was found a few times. The material sequenced was PBMCs or a T cell subset sorted from them (not recorded which). The TCR sequence derives from an adult woman who had mild COVID-19 (a few samples of this study predate the infection). Cell type and time point are not known. This sequence joins TRBV7-2 and TRBJ1-2; the match to TRBD1 covers 11 bases. The CDR3: CASSFRDRGNYGYTF. The CDR3 nucleotides read TGTGCCAGCAGCTTCCGGGACAGGGGGAACTATGGCTACACCTTC.